The 19 T cell receptor beta chains below all came from one sample that was sequenced in a study of T cells after yellow fever vaccination. TCRdb processed the 5' RACE reads anew with MiXCR; each CDR3 protein has one entry. The data contain about 320,000 distinct CDR3 sequences, around 11% of them singletons. Sequenced here: CD4+ T cells sorted from PBMCs, sampled 45 days after the yellow fever booster vaccination. All receptors derive from a man between 18 and 29 years old who received the YFV17D yellow fever vaccine.

The J gene is TRBJ1-5, the V gene TRBV28, with TRBD1 as a possible D gene (5 bases). V lost 3 bases to trimming and J lost 7 bases, with 13 bases between them. Germline CDR1 MDHEN, CDR2 SYDVKM. The CDR3 is 14 amino acids. The CDR3 reads CASSFGGVRQPQHF. The CDR3 coding sequence is TGTGCCAGCAGTTTTGGAGGGGTTAGGCAGCCCCAGCATTTT.

The rearrangement joins TRBV3-1 to TRBJ2-6; D gene ambiguous. Per the germline V gene, CDR1 is LGHDT and CDR2 is YNNKEL (reference sequence). This CDR3 region has 17 residues. With 1 base removed from V and 3 bases from J, the gap between germline ends came to 13 bases. CDR3 in amino acids: CASSQVNAVYGANVLTF. The CDR3 DNA follows: TGTGCCAGCAGCCAAGTAAACGCGGTCTATGGGGCCAACGTCCTGACTTTC.

The table lists this clonotype with a few counts. Here the CDR3 reads CASSPPGSLDTEAFF. CDR3 DNA: TGTGCCAGCTCACCACCGGGGTCCCTGGACACTGAAGCTTTCTTT. V and J are TRBV18 and TRBJ1-1; no definite D call. Germline CDR1 and CDR2: KGHSH and LQKENI. CDR3 length: 15 amino acids. V was pared by 0 bases and J by 3 bases, with 11 bases between.

The V and J genes are TRBV24-1 and TRBJ2-3, with D possibly being TRBD1 (5 bases). The V end was cut by 3 bases, the J end by 3 bases, with 12 bases between. The V gene's germline CDR1 is KGHDR and CDR2 SFDVKD. There are 15 residues in the CDR3. The CDR3 region is CATSDIQGWTDTQYF. For the CDR3, the DNA is TGTGCCACCAGTGATATCCAGGGTTGGACAGATACGCAGTATTTT.

This clonotype was counted between two and nine times. The chain links TRBV12-3 or TRBV12-4 to TRBJ1-5, with 7 positions matching TRBD1. V lost 5 bases to trimming and J lost 7 bases; unmatched junction nucleotides: 8. CDR3 length: 14 amino acids. Here the CDR3 DNA reads TGTGCCAGCAGTCCCGGGACAGTTCGCCAGCCCCAGCATTTT. This codes for CASSPGTVRQPQHF.

The V call is TRBV10-3, the J call TRBJ2-1; 9 nucleotides agree with TRBD1. J lost 6 bases, V lost 4 bases, and 10 bases had no gene match. The CDR3 runs 16 residues. The germline V gene encodes CDR1 ENHRY and CDR2 SYGVKD. Here the CDR3 reads CAISGGPTGGGNEQFF. The CDR3 nucleotides are TGTGCCATCAGTGGGGGTCCGACAGGGGGTGGCAATGAGCAGTTCTTC.

The J gene is TRBJ1-1, the V gene TRBV24-1, with D unclear. Germline CDR1 reads KGHDR; CDR2 reads SFDVKD. Trimming pared 5 bases from V and 2 bases from J, leaving 17 bases between. This CDR3 spans 16 amino acids. The DNA of the CDR3 is TGTGCCACCAGTGGCGATTTTCGGAGGGAAAACACTGAAGCTTTCTTT. Protein: CATSGDFRRENTEAFF.

The chain is built from TRBV7-2 and TRBJ2-1, with D possibly being TRBD2 (6 bases). V lost 5 bases, J lost 4 bases, and 15 bases lay in between. The V gene's germline CDR1 is SGHTA and CDR2 FQGNSA. The CDR3 consists of 15 residues. This CDR3 reads CASSVDPAGYNEQFF. In DNA form, the CDR3 reads TGTGCCAGCAGCGTAGACCCAGCGGGTTACAATGAGCAGTTCTTC.

This clonotype was picked up many times. The V gene is TRBV12-3 or TRBV12-4, the J gene TRBJ2-1, with D unclear. Trimming left V 2 bases short and J 4 bases short, with 3 bases between. This CDR3 has 12 residues. The CDR3 DNA is TGTGCCAGCAGTTTAACGTACAATGAGCAGTTCTTC. Its protein is CASSLTYNEQFF.

V is TRBV29-1 and J is TRBJ2-5; perhaps TRBD1 as D (6 bases). CDR1 and CDR2 (germline): SQVTM, ANQGSEA. This CDR3 region has 13 residues. V was pared by 6 bases and J by 7 bases, with 18 bases between. CDR3 protein: CSVRQQGLVTQYF. The CDR3 nucleotides read TGCAGCGTCCGTCAACAGGGTCTGGTGACCCAGTACTTC.

Only a few counts were recorded for this clonotype. The J gene is TRBJ1-1, the V gene TRBV2; D call uncertain. The CDR3 is 11 amino acids. V was cut by 7 bases and J by 1 base, with 4 bases left in between. Germline lookup yields CDR1 SNHLY and CDR2 FYNNEI. CDR3 DNA sequence: TGTGCCAGCACAACGAACACTGAAGCTTTCTTT. Amino acids: CASTTNTEAFF.

This clonotype was detected only once. The gene calls are TRBV7-8 and TRBJ1-3; 9 bases are a match to TRBD1. Losses at the gene ends were 1 base for V and 3 bases for J; bases not matched to a gene: 4. The V gene's germline CDR1 is SGHVS and CDR2 FQNEAQ. The CDR3 sequence is 16 residues long. The CDR3: CASSLEGQGRGNTIYF. CDR3 nucleotides: TGTGCCAGCAGCTTAGAGGGACAGGGTCGTGGAAACACCATATATTTT. Filled out from reference TRBV7-8 and TRBJ1-3, the complete variable domain reads GAGVSQSPRYKVAKRGQDVALRCDPISGHVSLFWYQQALGQGPEFLTYFQNEAQLDKSGLPSDRFFAERPEGSVSTLKIQRTQQEDSAVYLCASSLEGQGRGNTIYFGEGSWLTVV.

This clonotype was detected a few times. CDR3 bases: TGCAGTGCTAGAGCCCCCCAGGGCACCTACGAGCAGTACGTC. Translating it yields CSARAPQGTYEQYV. The genes are TRBV20-1 and TRBJ2-7; weak D call: TRBD1 (5 bases). Germline CDR1 reads DFQATT; CDR2 reads SNEGSKA (reference sequence). The CDR3 totals 14 residues. Between the trimmed V and J ends, which lost 1 base and 2 bases, there was a span of 12 bases.

The V call is TRBV21-1, the J call TRBJ2-1; no check of the table's D call, TRBD1, against the DNA was made. TRBV21-1 is labeled a pseudogene. CDR3 length: 17 amino acids. DNA of the CDR3: TGTGCCAGCAGCAAATGGCGCAGGGGTGAGCAGGGGAGCTCGCAGTTCTTC. Encoded protein: CASSKWRRGEQGSSQFF.

Many counts were recorded for this clonotype. The chain couples TRBV15 to TRBJ2-2; 10 positions match TRBD2. Germline V gene lookup returns CDR1 LNHNV and CDR2 YYDKDF (reference sequence). The CDR3 consists of 15 residues. V lost 4 bases, J lost 5 bases, and 4 bases stayed unmatched. The CDR3 region has the DNA TGTGCCACCAGCAACCAACTAGCGGGGACCGGGGAGCTGTTTTTT. Encoded protein: CATSNQLAGTGELFF.

This clonotype was found many times. The junction shows a germline mismatch at one end, possibly a read error. The rearrangement links TRBV7-2 to TRBJ2-7; D is perhaps TRBD2 (7 bases). Germline values: CDR1 SGHTA, CDR2 FQGNSA. This CDR3 spans 16 amino acids. This chain's CDR3 is CASSLAPGGQPYEQYF. CDR3 DNA: TGTGCCAGCAGCCTAGCCCCGGGGGGCCAGCCCTACGAGCAGTACTTC. The variable domain in full, with the rest retrieved from reference TRBV7-2 and TRBJ2-7, is GAGVSQSPSNKVTEKGKDVELRCDPISGHTALYWYRQSLGQGLEFLIYFQGNSAPDKSGLPSDRFSAERTGGSVSTLTIQRTQQEDSAVYLCASSLAPGGQPYEQYFGPGTRLTVT.

This clonotype was detected a few times. The chain uses TRBV5-1 and TRBJ1-2, with D tentatively TRBD1 (6 bases). Germline CDR1 SGHRS, CDR2 YFSETQ. CDR3 length: 15 residues. Trimming shortened V by 4 bases and J by 4 bases, and 17 bases separated the two germline ends. The CDR3 DNA is TGCGCCAGCAGCCTGAACCCCGGGACACCCTATGGCTACACCTTC. It is translated as CASSLNPGTPYGYTF. Combining the CDR3 with reference TRBV5-1 and TRBJ1-2 gives the whole variable domain KAGVTQTPRYLIKTRGQQVTLSCSPISGHRSVSWYQQTPGQGLQFLFEYFSETQRNKGNFPGRFSGRQFSNSRSEMNVSTLELGDSALYLCASSLNPGTPYGYTFGSGTRLTVV.

The CDR3 sequence is CASSWTGQGASTDTQYF. The CDR3 nucleotides read TGCGCCAGCAGCTGGACCGGACAGGGGGCTAGCACAGATACGCAGTATTTT. V and J are TRBV5-1 and TRBJ2-3; 11 nucleotides align to TRBD1. J lost 0 bases, V lost 3 bases, and 6 bases had no gene match. Germline-derived CDR1 and CDR2 are SGHRS and YFSETQ. The CDR3 runs to 17 residues.

This chain links TRBV6-1 with TRBJ1-1; D is undetermined. Germline lookup yields CDR1 MNHNS and CDR2 SASEGT. Deletions cut 6 bases from V and 3 bases from J, with 8 bases between. The CDR3 loop spans 12 amino acids. The DNA of the CDR3 is TGTGCCAGCAGGGACGGCTACACTGAAGCTTTCTTT. It encodes CASRDGYTEAFF.